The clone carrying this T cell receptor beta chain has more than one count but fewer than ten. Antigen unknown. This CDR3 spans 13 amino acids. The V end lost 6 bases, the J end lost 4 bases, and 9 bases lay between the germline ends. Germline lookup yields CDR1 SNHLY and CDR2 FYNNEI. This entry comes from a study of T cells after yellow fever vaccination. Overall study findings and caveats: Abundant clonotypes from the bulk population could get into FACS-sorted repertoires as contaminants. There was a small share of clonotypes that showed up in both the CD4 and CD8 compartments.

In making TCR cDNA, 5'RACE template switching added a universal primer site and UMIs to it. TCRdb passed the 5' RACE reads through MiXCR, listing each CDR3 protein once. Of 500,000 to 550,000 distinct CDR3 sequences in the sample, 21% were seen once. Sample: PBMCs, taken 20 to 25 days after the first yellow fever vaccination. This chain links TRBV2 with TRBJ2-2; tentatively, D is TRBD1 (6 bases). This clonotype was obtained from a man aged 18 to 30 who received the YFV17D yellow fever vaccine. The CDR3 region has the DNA TGTGCCAGCAGACAGGGATTCACCGGGGAGCTGTTTTTT. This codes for CASRQGFTGELFF.